This section outlines one TCR beta chain sequence together with its context. This sample stems from a study of blood T cell repertoires in COVID-19. Turning to the study itself: Specimens from acute and convalescent COVID-19 originated in the United States, Italy and Spain. Sample material is recorded as cDNA or gDNA derived from T cells, B-cell-depleted T cells, or PBMCs.

Original analysis: Amplified reference gene primers provided the basis for estimating nucleated cell counts. TCRdb keeps only in-frame clones here, not all; method: immunoSEQ multiplex PCR. V and J calls and clone size follow that table, whereas D and trimming were derived from the DNA. Altogether 95,000 to 110,000 clones are present, approximately 88% being singletons, with the ten largest covering 4% to 6%. V lost 0 bases and J lost 2, with 15 bases in between. The germline V gene encodes CDR1 SGHVS and CDR2 FQNEAQ. CDR3 size: 17 residues. This receptor was identified in a man aged 40-49 years with active or convalescent COVID-19. Sequencing was done on a sample of peripheral blood. This chain uses TRBV7-8 with TRBJ2-3; a weak D match, TRBD2 (5 bases). The CDR3 is CASSLAGFGLATDTQYF. The CDR3, as DNA: TGTGCCAGCAGCTTAGCGGGCTTTGGGCTAGCCACAGATACGCAGTATTTT.